Each of the 24 T cell receptor beta chains below was sequenced from the same sample in a study of PD-L1 blockade in urothelial cancer. The time point here: peripheral blood 6 weeks after treatment start. Clones were read by immunoSEQ multiplex PCR, and TCRdb kept only the in-frame ones, dropping some. Of under 60,000 clones listed, around 87% are singletons. This specimen consisted of PBMCs, obtained around atezolizumab (anti-PD-L1) treatment. Receptor source: a man aged 55 to 70 with urothelial cancer.

This clone was seen a few times. This chain uses TRBV19 with TRBJ2-3, with TRBD2 matching 7 bases. The CDR3 length is 13 residues. The germline gives CDR1 LNHDA, CDR2 SQIVND (reference sequence). Trimming took 6 bases from V and 5 from J; bases not matched to a gene: 5. Here the CDR3 DNA reads TGTGCCAGTAGCCTAAGGACTAGAGATACGCAGTATTTT. Its protein is CASSLRTRDTQYF.

The chain is built from TRBV4-2 and TRBJ2-2; 11 positions match TRBD2. Germline CDR1 is LGHNA and CDR2 is YNFKEQ. This CDR3 is 17 amino acids long. Unmatched junction bases numbered 8, after V lost 5 bases and J lost 3 bases. CDR3 amino acids: CASSKGLAEKYTGELFF. Written as DNA, the CDR3 is TGTGCCAGCAGCAAGGGACTAGCGGAAAAGTACACCGGGGAGCTGTTTTTT.

The chain combines TRBV5-4 with TRBJ2-1; TRBD2 agrees at 15 bases. Germline lookup yields CDR1 SGHNT and CDR2 YYREEE (reference sequence). CDR3 length: 16 residues. V lost 6 bases to trimming and J lost 6 bases; unmatched junction nucleotides: 7. CDR3 loop: CASIRTSGGARNEQFF. The CDR3 coding sequence is TGTGCCAGCATCCGGACTAGCGGGGGGGCACGCAATGAGCAGTTCTTC.

Only one count was recorded for this clone. V gene TRBV27 combines with J gene TRBJ2-7, with a weak D call TRBD1 (6 bases). The CDR3 runs 13 residues. Germline CDR1 and CDR2: MNHEY and SMNVEV (reference sequence). Trimming cost V 3 bases and J 3 bases, with 9 bases left between them. CDR3 nucleotide sequence: TGTGCCAGCAGTTTGCAACAGGGCTACGAGCAGTACTTC. This codes for CASSLQQGYEQYF.

This clone was seen a single time. The gene calls are TRBV14 and TRBJ2-2; TRBD2 agrees at 8 bases. The CDR3 is 18 amino acids. Per the germline V gene, CDR1 is SGHDN and CDR2 is FVKESK. The J segment lost 7 bases and the V segment lost 0 bases, leaving 13 bases of the junction unmatched. The CDR3 DNA reads as TGTGCCAGCAGCCAAGATCTCGAGTTGCGGGGGGCAGGCGGGGAGCTGTTTTTT. Its protein is CASSQDLELRGAGGELFF.

This chain connects TRBV10-2 to TRBJ2-1; D is possibly TRBD1 (5 bases). In germline, CDR1 is WSHSY, CDR2 SAAADI. Trimming took off 2 bases at V and 0 bases at J, with 8 bases between the two ends. This CDR3 has 15 residues. CDR3 DNA sequence: TGCGCCAGCAGTGAGGGACATGACTCCTACAATGAGCAGTTCTTC. It codes for CASSEGHDSYNEQFF.

V is TRBV6-1 and J is TRBJ1-2, with D perhaps matching TRBD1 (6 bases). The CDR3 runs 16 residues. Trimming took 0 bases from V and 4 from J, leaving 15 bases between them. In germline, CDR1 is MNHNS, CDR2 SASEGT. CDR3 in DNA: TGTGCCAGCAGTGAAGCGGGCCTGACAGGAGTCTATGGCTACACCTTC. Its protein is CASSEAGLTGVYGYTF.

V is TRBV19 and J is TRBJ1-2, with D maybe TRBD1 (6 bases). V was shortened by 4 bases and J by 7 bases, with 19 bases between the two germline ends. The CDR3 contains 15 residues. CDR1 LNHDA and CDR2 SQIVND come from the germline V gene (reference sequence). CDR3 sequence reads: CASSSILLDSAGYTF. For the CDR3, the DNA is TGTGCCAGTAGTAGTATACTGCTGGACAGTGCTGGCTACACCTTC. The full variable domain, rest sourced from reference TRBV19 and TRBJ1-2, is DGGITQSPKYLFRKEGQNVTLSCEQNLNHDAMYWYRQDPGQGLRLIYYSQIVNDFQKGDIAEGYSVSREKKESFPLTVTSAQKNPTAFYLCASSSILLDSAGYTFGSGTRLTVV.

The V and J genes are TRBV19 and TRBJ2-1; TRBD2 is a possible D gene (6 bases). The germline gives CDR1 LNHDA, CDR2 SQIVND (reference sequence). Trimming removed 3 bases from V and 8 bases from J, with 8 bases in between. The CDR3 is made up of 12 amino acids. For the CDR3, the DNA is TGTGCCAGTAGTATCCGGAGGGATGAGCAGTTCTTC. It translates to CASSIRRDEQFF. The whole variable domain, filled in from reference TRBV19 and TRBJ2-1, reads DGGITQSPKYLFRKEGQNVTLSCEQNLNHDAMYWYRQDPGQGLRLIYYSQIVNDFQKGDIAEGYSVSREKKESFPLTVTSAQKNPTAFYLCASSIRRDEQFFGPGTRLTVL.

V is TRBV5-5 and J is TRBJ2-3; 7 positions match TRBD2. Germline CDR1 is SGHKS and CDR2 is YYEKEE (reference sequence). The CDR3 extends over 15 amino acids. After removal of 3 bases from V and 2 bases from J, the junction contained 6 bases not matched to a gene. CDR3 DNA: TGTGCCAGCAGCTGGAGGAGCGGGGCCACAGATACGCAGTATTTT. Its translation is CASSWRSGATDTQYF.

This clone was observed a handful of times. This chain links TRBV4-1 with TRBJ1-5; D unresolved. Trimming took 1 base from V and 6 from J, leaving 10 bases between them. CDR3 size: 14 residues. Germline CDR1 MGHRA, CDR2 YSYEKL. Here the CDR3 reads CASSQGIGRQPQHF. The CDR3 DNA sequence: TGCGCCAGCAGCCAAGGAATTGGCCGTCAGCCCCAGCATTTT.

The V gene is TRBV6-1, the J gene TRBJ2-7, with 12 bases fitting TRBD1. The J segment lost 1 base and the V segment lost 6 bases, leaving 4 bases of the junction unmatched. Germline V gene lookup returns CDR1 MNHNS and CDR2 SASEGT. The CDR3 sequence is 15 residues long. CDR3 coding DNA: TGTGCCAGCAGCCCGGGACAGGGGGCTTCCTACGAGCAGTACTTC. The encoded protein is CASSPGQGASYEQYF.

This clone was detected only once. The chain links TRBV15 to TRBJ2-7; TRBD2 matches at 8 bases. J lost 0 bases, V lost 3 bases, and 7 bases had no gene match. The CDR3 spans 16 residues. Per germline, CDR1 LNHNV and CDR2 YYDKDF (reference sequence). The CDR3 spells CATSSRFTSGSYEQYF. CDR3 DNA sequence: TGTGCCACCAGCAGTCGATTCACTAGCGGCTCCTACGAGCAGTACTTC.

The rearrangement joins TRBV19 to TRBJ2-3; 11 nucleotides agree with TRBD2. Germline CDR1 reads LNHDA; CDR2 reads SQIVND (reference sequence). V lost 5 bases and J lost 2; bases outside the gene matches: 3. The CDR3 consists of 15 residues. CDR3 DNA sequence: TGTGCCAGTAGTTCTAGCGGGGGGAACACAGATACGCAGTATTTT. It translates to CASSSSGGNTDTQYF.

The gene calls are TRBV6-1 and TRBJ1-1; D may be TRBD1 (6 bases). Trimming took off 6 bases at V and 3 bases at J, with 11 bases between the two ends. The length of the CDR3 is 13 residues. Germline V gene data show CDR1 as MNHNS and CDR2 as SASEGT. CDR3 DNA sequence: TGTGCCAGCAGGGGACAAACACACACTGAAGCTTTCTTT. As protein: CASRGQTHTEAFF.

The chain is built from TRBV9 and TRBJ1-1; TRBD1 matches 7 bases. The CDR3 length is 15 residues. V lost 3 bases to trimming and J lost 8 bases; unmatched junction nucleotides: 13. The germline CDR1 and CDR2 sequences are SGDLS and YYNGEE. The DNA of the CDR3 is TGTGCCAGCAGCGCCAGGGACAGTTCCACCGCCGAAGCTTTCTTT. Protein sequence: CASSARDSSTAEAFF.

V and J are TRBV30 and TRBJ2-2; D gene uncertain. This CDR3 comprises 14 residues. Germline CDR1 GTSNPN, CDR2 SVGIG (reference sequence). Trimming pared 0 bases from V and 3 bases from J, leaving 8 bases between. The CDR3 region is CAWSVSPYTGELFF. DNA for the CDR3: TGTGCCTGGAGTGTATCCCCTTACACCGGGGAGCTGTTTTTT.

CDR3 nucleotides: TGTGCCAGCAGTGATAGGCAGGGCGACGAGCAGTACTTC. Its translation is CASSDRQGDEQYF. The J gene is TRBJ2-7, the V gene TRBV6-4, with D perhaps matching TRBD1 (5 bases). The CDR3 length is 13 residues. In germline, CDR1 is MRHNA, CDR2 SNTAGT. Trimming removed 3 bases from V and 5 bases from J, with 11 bases in between.

The chain recombines TRBV18 with TRBJ2-1, with a weak D call TRBD1 (6 bases). V lost 3 bases, J lost 1 base, and 16 bases lay in between. The CDR3 covers 17 residues. Looked up from germline, CDR1 is KGHSH and CDR2 is LQKENI. The CDR3 sequence is CASSPRRQGPSYNEQFF. The CDR3 nucleotides are TGTGCCAGCTCACCCCGGAGGCAGGGGCCTTCCTACAATGAGCAGTTCTTC. Supplemented by reference TRBV18 and TRBJ2-1, the full variable domain reads NAGVMQNPRHLVRRRGQEARLRCSPMKGHSHVYWYRQLPEEGLKFMVYLQKENIIDESGMPKERFSAEFPKEGPSILRIQQVVRGDSAAYFCASSPRRQGPSYNEQFFGPGTRLTVL.

The chain couples TRBV4-1 to TRBJ1-4; D is ambiguous. Trimming pared 3 bases from V and 0 bases from J, leaving 5 bases between. The germline CDR1 and CDR2 sequences are MGHRA and YSYEKL. The CDR3 runs 14 residues. The CDR3 coding sequence is TGCGCCAGCAGCCAGGGAGCAACTAATGAAAAACTGTTTTTT. Translating it yields CASSQGATNEKLFF.

The CDR3 region has the DNA TGCAGCGTTGATTCCCCTTGGGGGAGGGGAGAGACCCAGTACTTC. It yields the protein CSVDSPWGRGETQYF. The chain joins TRBV29-1 to TRBJ2-5; 7 nucleotides agree with TRBD2. The CDR3 has 15 residues. V gave up 3 bases and J gave up 4 bases; unmatched junction bases: 11. Germline assignment: CDR1 SQVTM and CDR2 ANQGSEA.

This chain joins TRBV11-3 and TRBJ2-1; TRBD2 matches 9 bases. V dropped 3 bases and J dropped 7; count of bases not matched to a gene: 10. This CDR3 contains 16 residues. Per germline, CDR1 SGHNT and CDR2 YENEEA. The CDR3 region is CASSLSSGTSRNEQFF. The CDR3 nucleotides are TGTGCCAGCAGCTTGAGCTCCGGGACTAGCAGGAATGAGCAGTTCTTC.

This chain uses TRBV6-5 with TRBJ2-1; 7 nucleotides agree with TRBD1. With V trimmed by 4 bases and J by 0 bases, 0 bases remained unmatched. The CDR3 contains 14 residues. Germline V gene lookup returns CDR1 MNHEY and CDR2 SVGAGI. The CDR3 is CASSSGGSYNEQFF. CDR3 nucleotides: TGTGCCAGCAGTTCAGGGGGCTCCTACAATGAGCAGTTCTTC.

The sample holds one count of this clone. The rearrangement links TRBV6-5 to TRBJ2-7; no definite D call. V dropped 7 bases and J dropped 1 base, with 14 bases sitting between them. The V gene's germline CDR1 is MNHEY and CDR2 SVGAGI. The CDR3 sequence is 14 residues long. The CDR3 DNA reads TGTGCCAGCAATTCCGGGTCACGGTCCTACGAGCAGTACTTC. Translation: CASNSGSRSYEQYF.